The 7 T cell receptor beta chains below were found in one sample sequenced in a study of blood T cell repertoires in COVID-19 (dated by TCRdb to the early 2020s). The library was made by the immunoSEQ multiplex PCR assay. As stored in TCRdb, this immuneACCESS dataset retains in-frame rearrangements with V and J assigned. A fraction of the clones does not appear; measured against another copy, unresolved V genes explain less than half of the discrepancy, and the remainder lacks a known reason. Across this sample there are roughly 250,000 clones, with approximately 87% seen only once. The top ten clonotypes cover under 2.5% of the sample. The sample was peripheral blood. Receptor source: a woman aged 45-60 years with acute or convalescent COVID-19.

The chain recombines TRBV2 with TRBJ1-2, with 8 nucleotides matching TRBD1. This CDR3 has 14 residues. V lost 5 bases to trimming and J lost 0 bases; unmatched junction nucleotides: 2. Germline CDR1 is SNHLY and CDR2 is FYNNEI. CDR3 DNA: TGTGCCAGCAGTACAGGGGGGTCTAACTATGGCTACACCTTC. Protein product: CASSTGGSNYGYTF.

The chain carries TRBV12-3 or TRBV12-4 and TRBJ2-7; unclear D gene. V gave up 6 bases and J gave up 0 bases, with 9 bases separating them. This CDR3 region has 13 residues. The CDR3 DNA sequence: TGTGCCAGCAGAAGAACAGACTCCTACGAGCAGTACTTC. Encoded protein: CASRRTDSYEQYF.

This sequence joins TRBV5-6 and TRBJ2-4, with TRBD2 as a possible D gene (5 bases). Germline V gene sequence: CDR1 SGHDT, CDR2 YYEEEE. The CDR3 contains 18 residues. V was cut by 1 base and J by 7 bases, with 24 bases left in between. The CDR3 reads CASSLYGGLGVTGNIQYF. The CDR3 coding sequence is TGTGCCAGCAGCTTGTATGGAGGCCTCGGTGTAACGGGGAACATTCAGTACTTC.

This chain joins TRBV6-5 and TRBJ2-7; 8 nucleotides match TRBD1. Trimming at V came to 6 bases and at J to 2 bases, leaving 9 bases not matched to a gene. Germline CDR1 is MNHEY and CDR2 is SVGAGI. CDR3 length: 15 amino acids. CDR3 nucleotides: TGTGCCAGCAGCCGGGGGCAGGGGGCAACCTACGAGCAGTACTTC. The encoded protein is CASSRGQGATYEQYF.

The chain has TRBV6-2 or TRBV6-3 and TRBJ2-1; 13 bases line up with TRBD2. The V and J ends lost 3 bases and 2 bases, in that order; junction bases with no gene match: 1. This CDR3 has 16 residues. CDR1 is MNHEY and CDR2 is SVGEGT in the germline V gene. The CDR3 bases are TGTGCCAGCAGTTATACTAGCGGGAGGGCCTACAATGAGCAGTTCTTC. Residues: CASSYTSGRAYNEQFF.

V and J are TRBV19 and TRBJ1-5; maybe TRBD1 (6 bases). Germline V lookup: CDR1 LNHDA, CDR2 SQIVND (reference sequence). This CDR3 is 14 amino acids long. Trimming took 6 bases from V and 9 from J, leaving 18 bases between them. The CDR3 nucleotides are TGTGCCAGTAGCGGGCAGGGCTCCAGGGGGCCCCAGCATTTT. It translates to CASSGQGSRGPQHF.

This rearrangement joins TRBV7-2 to TRBJ2-1; D is perhaps TRBD2 (5 bases). V lost 1 base, J lost 0 bases, and 19 bases lay in between. CDR3 length equals 19 residues. Germline V gives CDR1 SGHTA, CDR2 FQGNSA. The CDR3 region has the DNA TGTGCCAGCAGCTTAGTTGAGCGGACCTTCTCCTTCTCCTACAATGAGCAGTTCTTC. Translated: CASSLVERTFSFSYNEQFF.